This is a list of T cell receptor beta chains from one sample in a study of blood T cell repertoires in COVID-19. Clones were read by immunoSEQ multiplex PCR, and TCRdb kept only the in-frame ones, dropping some. Among around 310,000 clones listed, approximately 91% were seen once. Sequences were obtained from PBMCs or T cells enriched from blood (not recorded which). These receptors originate from a woman aged 40 to 50 who had recovered from COVID-19. CDR3s include the opening cysteine and the closing phenylalanine or tryptophan. The D gene is left open where the match is weak. Rows give clone size only sometimes, using once, few, many, or a class for an expanded clone.

once TRBD2 TRBJ2-2 TRBV11-3 TGTGCCAGCACACCGGGACTATCGAACACCGGGGAGCTGTTTTTT CASTPGLSNTGELFF
NA NA TRBJ2-7 TRBV7-9 TGTGCCAGCAGCTTATCCGTCTCCTACGAGCAGTACTTC CASSLSVSYEQYF
NA TRBD1 TRBJ2-7 TRBV3-1/TRBV3-2 TGTGCCAGCAGCCAAGATCCCAGGGGGCTGGACGAGCAGTACTTC CASSQDPRGLDEQYF
NA TRBD1 TRBJ1-4 TRBV7-6 TGTGCCAGCAGCTCGCCCTCGGAGGGACAGGGAGGTGAAAAACTGTTTTTT CASSSPSEGQGGEKLFF
NA NA TRBJ1-1 TRBV28 TGTGCCAGCAGTTTAGGCGGACATATGAACACTGAAGCTTTCTTT CASSLGGHMNTEAFF
NA NA TRBJ2-7 TRBV7-3 TGTGCCAGCAGCCACGCGGACAGAACCTACGAGCAGTACTTC CASSHADRTYEQYF
NA TRBD2 TRBJ2-5 TRBV6-5 TGTGCCAGCAGAAGCCTAGCGGGAGGAGGAGAGACCCAGTACTTC CASRSLAGGGETQYF
NA TRBD2 TRBJ2-7 TRBV7-2 TGTGCCAGCACCCCGGCGGGAGGGTTCCACGAGCAGTACTTC CASTPAGGFHEQYF
NA NA TRBJ2-5 TRBV7-2 TGTGCCAGCAGCTTAAAGTTCGAAGCTCCCCGCGGCCAGTACTTC CASSLKFEAPRGQYF
NA TRBD2 TRBJ2-1 TRBV7-9 TGTGCCAGCAGCTTAGTGGAAGGGGTAGCGGGAGAGAACAATGAGCAGTTCTTC CASSLVEGVAGENNEQFF
few NA TRBJ1-6 TRBV6-5 TGTGCCAGCAGTTACTCGACAGCCTCCTATTCACCCCTCCACTTT CASSYSTASYSPLHF
NA TRBD1 TRBJ2-2 TRBV5-4 TGTGCCAGCAGCGTCGGACAGGACACCGGGGAGCTGTTTTTT CASSVGQDTGELFF
NA NA TRBJ2-1 TRBV7-2 TGTGCCAGCAGCCCAATGACAGTTGGCTCCTACAATGAGCAGTTCTTC CASSPMTVGSYNEQFF
NA NA TRBJ2-7 TRBV28 TGTGCCAGCAGTTTAGTCAACTACGAGCAGTACTTC CASSLVNYEQYF
NA NA TRBJ1-1 TRBV4-3 TGCGCCAGCAGCCAAGATCTAGAGAACACTGAAGCTTTCTTT CASSQDLENTEAFF
NA TRBD2 TRBJ2-3 TRBV11-3 TGTGCCAGCAGCTTAGCCCTTGGTGTGGCGGGAGGAGTAGATACGCAGTATTTT CASSLALGVAGGVDTQYF
NA NA TRBJ1-4 TRBV4-3 TGCGCCAGCAGCCAAGGGGAGGGGTTTTTAGAACTGTTTTTT CASSQGEGFLELFF
NA NA TRBJ2-2 TRBV10-1 TGCGCCAGCAGCGGGGGAGCGAACACCGGGGAGCTGTTTTTT CASSGGANTGELFF
NA TRBD1 TRBJ2-1 TRBV5-1 TGCGCCAGCAGCTTGGTAAGGGGACAGGGATACAATGAGCAGTTCTTC CASSLVRGQGYNEQFF
NA TRBD2 TRBJ2-5 TRBV28 TGTGCCAGCAGTTTATACAGGACTAGCGGGGAAGAGACCCAGTACTTC CASSLYRTSGEETQYF
NA NA TRBJ2-5 TRBV7-3 TGTGCCAGCAGCTTAGGACTGGGGAACCAAGAGACCCAGTACTTC CASSLGLGNQETQYF
NA TRBD1 TRBJ1-3 TRBV7-8 TGTGCCAGCAGCTTAGGTTTGGACAGGGCTGGAAACACCATATATTTT CASSLGLDRAGNTIYF
once TRBD2 TRBJ2-3 TRBV7-9 TGTGCCAGCAGGGGGGGGGTCATGACGCAGTATTTT CASRGGVMTQYF
NA TRBD1 TRBJ2-1 TRBV27 TGTGCCAGCAGGACGACAGGGGGGGATGAGCAGTTCTTC CASRTTGGDEQFF
NA TRBD1 TRBJ1-1 TRBV5-4 TGTGCCAGCAGCCTTGCAGGGGGCGGGGGCACTGAAGCTTTCTTT CASSLAGGGGTEAFF
NA TRBD2 TRBJ2-2 TRBV7-2 TGTGCCAGCAGCTTAGTTCCCGGACTAGCGAGAATCGGGGAGCTGTTTTTT CASSLVPGLARIGELFF
once TRBD2 TRBJ2-7 TRBV7-2 TGTGCCAGCAGCTTACGTCGGAGTAGCGGGGGGGGAACCTACGAGCAGTACTTC CASSLRRSSGGGTYEQYF